These 29 T cell receptor beta chains were all obtained from the same sample, sequenced in a study of OX40 agonist ivuxolimab in advanced cancers. TCRdb keeps only in-frame clones here, not all; method: immunoSEQ multiplex PCR. Of more than 50,000 clones detected, roughly 88% appear once; the ten largest clones hold roughly 2.4%. The sequenced sample was CD4+ or CD8+ T cells sorted from blood, obtained in a trial of the OX40 agonist ivuxolimab. These receptors originate from an adult with an advanced solid tumor such as melanoma, head and neck, liver or kidney cancer.

This sequence joins TRBV7-2 and TRBJ1-1; D uncertain. Per germline, CDR1 SGHTA and CDR2 FQGNSA. V shed 4 bases and J shed 0 bases, with 6 bases lying between them. The CDR3 sequence is 13 residues long. The CDR3 DNA follows: TGTGCCAGCAGCTACATATTGAACACTGAAGCTTTCTTT. Translating it yields CASSYILNTEAFF.

The chain links TRBV5-1 to TRBJ2-4; 7 positions agree with TRBD2. Germline assignment: CDR1 SGHRS and CDR2 YFSETQ. This CDR3 region has 14 residues. V was clipped by 4 bases and J by 6 bases; unmatched bases: 7. The chain's CDR3 is CASSTAGLTNIQYF. CDR3 bases: TGCGCCAGCAGCACCGCGGGACTAACAAACATTCAGTACTTC.

This clone was seen just once. The chain is built from TRBV5-1 and TRBJ1-2; no firm D call. V was clipped by 3 bases and J by 5 bases, with 8 bases between them. The CDR3 contains 12 residues. Germline V gene lookup returns CDR1 SGHRS and CDR2 YFSETQ. The CDR3 nucleotides are TGCGCCAGCAGCTATGTAAGGTATGGCTACACCTTC. Protein product: CASSYVRYGYTF.

This clone is a singleton in its sample. The CDR3 spells CASSLAGPETQYF. In DNA form, the CDR3 reads TGCGCCAGCAGCTTGGCCGGACCAGAGACCCAGTACTTC. This chain uses TRBV5-1 with TRBJ2-5; D uncertain. V lost 0 bases, J lost 4 bases, and 7 bases lay in between. The length of the CDR3 is 13 residues. Per the germline V gene, CDR1 is SGHRS and CDR2 is YFSETQ.

The chain combines TRBV2 with TRBJ2-5, with TRBD2 matching 9 bases. The CDR3 is 15 residues long. The ends lost 2 bases at V and 5 bases at J; junction bases unmatched: 6. CDR1 is SNHLY and CDR2 is FYNNEI in the germline V gene. For the CDR3, the DNA is TGTGCCAGCAGTGAACTGCGGGGGGGCGGGGAGACCCAGTACTTC. This translates into CASSELRGGGETQYF.

This clone was recorded only once. One junction end disagrees with the germline gene, perhaps due to a read error. The chain employs TRBV6-1 and TRBJ1-2; D gene uncertain. Germline CDR1 reads MNHNS; CDR2 reads SASEGT. The CDR3 spans 11 residues. CDR3 nucleotides: TGTGTCAGCAGCCTAACCTCCGGCTACACCTTC. Protein: CVSSLTSGYTF.

The chain links TRBV5-1 to TRBJ2-1, with D hard to call. Germline V CDR1 and CDR2: SGHRS, YFSETQ. This CDR3 has 16 amino acids. V gave up 4 bases and J gave up 3 bases, with 17 bases separating them. The DNA of the CDR3 is TGCGCCAGCAGCCCATGGGGTTCTTTTAGCTACAATGAGCAGTTCTTC. Translation gives CASSPWGSFSYNEQFF.

The rearrangement joins TRBV2 to TRBJ1-4; no reliable D call. The germline gives CDR1 SNHLY, CDR2 FYNNEI. V shed 7 bases and J shed 4 bases, with 13 bases lying between them. The CDR3 covers 14 residues. The CDR3 nucleotides are TGTGCCAGCAAAAGCCAGCGTATTAATGAAAAACTGTTTTTT. This sequence encodes CASKSQRINEKLFF. The full variable domain, completed using reference TRBV2 and TRBJ1-4, is EPEVTQTPSHQVTQMGQEVILRCVPISNHLYFYWYRQILGQKVEFLVSFYNNEISEKSEIFDDQFSVERPDGSNFTLKIRSTKLEDSAMYFCASKSQRINEKLFFGSGTQLSVL.

The chain employs TRBV4-2 and TRBJ1-6; possible D gene TRBD1, 6 bases. V was trimmed by 0 bases and J by 9 bases, leaving 15 bases between them. Per germline, CDR1 LGHNA and CDR2 YNFKEQ. This CDR3 is 16 amino acids long. The CDR3 region is CASSQDRGGGGSPLHF. The CDR3 DNA is TGTGCCAGCAGCCAAGATCGGGGGGGAGGGGGTTCACCCCTCCACTTT.

This rearrangement joins TRBV28 to TRBJ2-3, with D possibly being TRBD1 (6 bases). Germline CDR1 reads MDHEN; CDR2 reads SYDVKM. The CDR3 consists of 12 residues. The V end was cut by 5 bases, the J end by 14 bases, with 17 bases between. The CDR3 loop is CASSVRGYQRYF. The CDR3 DNA reads as TGTGCCAGCAGTGTCAGGGGTTACCAACGGTATTTT.

The V and J genes are TRBV6-1 and TRBJ2-5; D perhaps matches TRBD1 (5 bases). V dropped 2 bases and J dropped 2 bases, with 9 bases sitting between them. The CDR3 sequence is 14 residues long. Germline V gives CDR1 MNHNS, CDR2 SASEGT. The CDR3 DNA reads TGTGCCAGCAGTGAAAGGGCAGGGCAAGAGACCCAGTACTTC. It translates to CASSERAGQETQYF.

This clone turned up a few times. This sequence joins TRBV6-5 and TRBJ1-2; a weak D match, TRBD1 (6 bases). This CDR3 has 13 residues. Trimming took 10 bases from V and 5 from J, leaving 17 bases between them. CDR1 is MNHEY, CDR2 SVGAGI, per germline. The CDR3 DNA is TGTGCCACCAGACCTACAGGGATTTATGGCTACACCTTC. Its translation is CATRPTGIYGYTF.

The chain links TRBV7-9 to TRBJ2-4; D perhaps matches TRBD2 (5 bases). The V end was cut by 3 bases, the J end by 6 bases, with 6 bases between. This CDR3 contains 12 residues. Germline V gives CDR1 SEHNR, CDR2 FQNEAQ (reference sequence). The CDR3 DNA reads TGTGCCAGCAGCTTCGAGGGAAACATTCAGTACTTC. Translating it yields CASSFEGNIQYF.

The rearrangement uses TRBV18 and TRBJ1-2; a weak D match, TRBD1 (5 bases). Germline CDR1 reads KGHSH; CDR2 reads LQKENI. The V gene lost 3 bases and the J gene lost 2 bases, with 16 bases spanning the gap. There are 16 residues in the CDR3. The CDR3 loop is CASSPRPQGPNYGYTF. The CDR3 DNA reads TGTGCCAGCTCACCGAGGCCCCAGGGCCCAAACTATGGCTACACCTTC.

The chain joins TRBV7-2 to TRBJ2-1, with D tentatively TRBD2 (7 bases). Germline CDR1 and CDR2: SGHTA and FQGNSA. The CDR3 covers 14 residues. V lost 1 base, J lost 5 bases, and 9 bases lay in between. In DNA form, the CDR3 reads TGTGCCAGCAGCTTAGGCGGGGGCAACAATGAGCAGTTCTTC. This codes for CASSLGGGNNEQFF.

The chain has TRBV5-1 and TRBJ2-3; D is perhaps TRBD1 (5 bases). This CDR3 has 15 residues. Trimming left V 0 bases short and J 1 base short, with 9 bases between. Germline V gene sequence: CDR1 SGHRS, CDR2 YFSETQ. CDR3 sequence (DNA): TGCGCCAGCAGCTTGGTGGGGCAGCGCACAGATACGCAGTATTTT. Translation gives CASSLVGQRTDTQYF.

This clone is a singleton in its sample. The chain links TRBV28 to TRBJ2-1; 8 bases align to TRBD2. The CDR3 extends over 16 amino acids. The V gene's germline CDR1 is MDHEN and CDR2 SYDVKM. V lost 2 bases to trimming and J lost 3 bases; unmatched junction nucleotides: 6. The CDR3 reads CASSLPGGGYYNEQFF. In DNA form, the CDR3 reads TGTGCCAGCAGTTTACCGGGCGGGGGGTACTACAATGAGCAGTTCTTC.

The chain combines TRBV7-2 with TRBJ2-1; D tentatively reads TRBD1 or TRBD2 (5 bases each). The CDR3 consists of 14 residues. Looked up from germline, CDR1 is SGHTA and CDR2 is FQGNSA. V was cut by 0 bases and J by 6 bases, with 9 bases left in between. The CDR3 region has the DNA TGTGCCAGCAGCTTAGCAGCCGGGGCCAATGAGCAGTTCTTC. This sequence encodes CASSLAAGANEQFF.

The chain links TRBV9 to TRBJ1-1; D not certain. The CDR3 is made up of 14 amino acids. V was shortened by 0 bases and J by 5 bases, with 11 bases between the two germline ends. From germline, CDR1 is SGDLS and CDR2 YYNGEE. The chain's CDR3 is CASSVEAQGTEAFF. In nucleotides, the CDR3 is TGTGCCAGCAGCGTAGAGGCCCAAGGAACTGAAGCTTTCTTT. The complete variable domain, with remaining parts taken from reference TRBV9 and TRBJ1-1, reads DSGVTQTPKHLITATGQRVTLRCSPRSGDLSVYWYQQSLDQGLQFLIQYYNGEERAKGNILERFSAQQFPDLHSELNLSSLELGDSALYFCASSVEAQGTEAFFGQGTRLTVV.

The V and J genes are TRBV15 and TRBJ2-1, with D maybe TRBD1 (5 bases). CDR1 LNHNV and CDR2 YYDKDF come from the germline V gene (reference sequence). CDR3 length equals 13 residues. Trimming removed 5 bases at V and 13 bases at J, with 18 bases between. The CDR3, as DNA: TGTGCCACCAGCGATCGTGTCACAGGTCTTCAGTTCTTC. Amino acid sequence: CATSDRVTGLQFF.

This clone has just one count. The chain is built from TRBV6-6 and TRBJ2-7; tentative D call: TRBD1 (5 bases). Trimming took off 6 bases at V and 3 bases at J, with 15 bases between the two ends. The CDR3 length is 14 residues. Per germline, CDR1 MNHNY and CDR2 SVGAGI (reference sequence). The CDR3 loop reads CASSPTTGNYEQYF. CDR3 nucleotides: TGTGCCAGCAGCCCGACCACAGGTAACTACGAGCAGTACTTC.

J is TRBJ1-2 and V is TRBV6-1; 8 positions match TRBD1. There are 14 residues in the CDR3. Germline V gives CDR1 MNHNS, CDR2 SASEGT. V shed 1 base and J 4 bases; nucleotides not matched to a gene: 2. In nucleotides, the CDR3 is TGTGCCAGCAGTGAAGACAGGGGGGGCTATGGCTACACCTTC. This translates into CASSEDRGGYGYTF.

This clone was found once. The V and J genes are TRBV14 and TRBJ1-5; D may be TRBD1 (6 bases). V dropped 1 base and J dropped 9 bases, with 10 bases sitting between them. Germline V gene lookup returns CDR1 SGHDN and CDR2 FVKESK. This CDR3 contains 13 residues. The CDR3 here is CASSQGGPVPQHF. The CDR3 DNA reads TGTGCCAGCAGCCAAGGGGGGCCAGTGCCCCAGCATTTT.

This rearrangement joins TRBV6-6 to TRBJ1-5; possible D gene TRBD1, 5 bases. The CDR3 loop spans 15 amino acids. Germline V CDR1 and CDR2: MNHNY, SVGAGI (reference sequence). V lost 3 bases and J 1 base, leaving 10 bases between the germline ends. The CDR3 nucleotides are TGTGCCAGCAGTTATTGGGGGTTGAGCAATCAGCCCCAGCATTTT. Translated, it gives CASSYWGLSNQPQHF.

This clone was found a few times. V is TRBV19 and J is TRBJ2-1; the D is unclear. The ends were cut back, 3 bases at V and 9 bases at J, with 9 bases in the middle. CDR1 and CDR2 (germline): LNHDA, SQIVND (reference sequence). This CDR3 spans 12 amino acids. The CDR3 bases are TGTGCCAGTAGTATCCCGCGCTCTGAGCAGTTCTTC. Residues: CASSIPRSEQFF.

There are a few counts of this clone. The V gene is TRBV10-3, the J gene TRBJ1-5, with 12 bases that match TRBD1. The CDR3 loop spans 16 amino acids. V was clipped by 1 base and J by 4 bases; unmatched bases: 2. CDR1 is ENHRY and CDR2 is SYGVKD in the germline V gene. CDR3 in DNA: TGTGCCATCAGTGAGTGGGGACAGGGGGCGAATCAGCCCCAGCATTTT. As protein: CAISEWGQGANQPQHF.

The V call is TRBV18, the J call TRBJ1-5; D is undetermined. This CDR3 comprises 15 residues. Germline V lookup: CDR1 KGHSH, CDR2 LQKENI. Trimming removed 6 bases from V and 0 bases from J, with 12 bases in between. DNA of the CDR3: TGTGCCAGCTCTGACCAGACACCTAGCAATCAGCCCCAGCATTTT. Translation gives CASSDQTPSNQPQHF.

This clone showed up just a few times. The chain combines TRBV9 with TRBJ1-1; TRBD1 is a possible D gene (6 bases). CDR3 length equals 17 residues. V dropped 0 bases and J dropped 1 base, with 16 bases sitting between them. Germline V gene lookup returns CDR1 SGDLS and CDR2 YYNGEE. The CDR3 spells CASSVGTGGGANTEAFF. For the CDR3, the DNA is TGTGCCAGCAGCGTAGGAACGGGAGGGGGAGCGAACACTGAAGCTTTCTTT. The complete variable domain, with remaining parts taken from reference TRBV9 and TRBJ1-1, reads DSGVTQTPKHLITATGQRVTLRCSPRSGDLSVYWYQQSLDQGLQFLIQYYNGEERAKGNILERFSAQQFPDLHSELNLSSLELGDSALYFCASSVGTGGGANTEAFFGQGTRLTVV.

This clone was counted only a few times. The rearrangement joins TRBV19 to TRBJ1-1, with a tentative D call TRBD1 (6 bases). Trimming removed 4 bases from V and 4 bases from J, with 10 bases in between. There are 13 residues in the CDR3. Germline CDR1 is LNHDA and CDR2 is SQIVND (reference sequence). The CDR3 DNA follows: TGTGCCAGTAGTAGCGTCAGGGGCACTGAAGCTTTCTTT. Amino acid sequence: CASSSVRGTEAFF.